A single sample is the source of the 18 T cell receptor beta chains below, sequenced in a study of cytomegalovirus exposure and HLA in healthy donors. The PCR made use of 60 Vbeta and 13 Jbeta primers. The method was immunoSEQ multiplex PCR; TCRdb's version includes in-frame clones alone and lacks a portion of them. The data show a few hundred thousand clones, roughly four fifths seen once. The sample was PBMCs. The receptors were gathered from a girl aged 2 to 10 in good health and CMV-seronegative.

This chain links TRBV5-1 with TRBJ2-3; D possibly corresponds to TRBD2 (6 bases). The CDR3 is 13 residues long. Germline CDR1 is SGHRS and CDR2 is YFSETQ. V was pared by 7 bases and J by 3 bases, with 12 bases between. The CDR3 sequence is CASAPGVTDTQYF. The CDR3 nucleotides read TGCGCCAGCGCCCCGGGGGTGACAGATACGCAGTATTTT. Variable domain in full (rest from reference TRBV5-1 and TRBJ2-3): KAGVTQTPRYLIKTRGQQVTLSCSPISGHRSVSWYQQTPGQGLQFLFEYFSETQRNKGNFPGRFSGRQFSNSRSEMNVSTLELGDSALYLCASAPGVTDTQYFGPGTRLTVL.

The chain recombines TRBV12-2 with TRBJ1-2; TRBD1, the table's D call, lacks a check against the DNA. TRBV12-2 is flagged as a pseudogene. CDR3 length: 22 residues. This chain's CDR3 is CASRLAISVDSHILPSNYGYTF. DNA of the CDR3: TGTGCAAGTCGCTTAGCGATCAGCGTGGACAGCCATATACTCCCCTCTAACTATGGCTACACCTTC.

The chain has TRBV5-1 and TRBJ1-2; D remains unclear. Germline V lookup: CDR1 SGHRS, CDR2 YFSETQ. The CDR3 is made up of 13 amino acids. The ends were cut back, 4 bases at V and 2 bases at J, with 9 bases in the middle. As DNA, the CDR3 is TGCGCCAGCAGCCCCGGTCTCAACTATGGCTACACCTTC. It specifies CASSPGLNYGYTF.

The chain links TRBV5-1 to TRBJ2-7; D may be TRBD1 (5 bases). This CDR3 contains 13 residues. Per the germline V gene, CDR1 is SGHRS and CDR2 is YFSETQ. V shed 0 bases and J shed 3 bases, with 7 bases lying between them. The chain's CDR3 is CASSLGQLYEQYF. CDR3 nucleotides: TGCGCCAGCAGCTTGGGACAGCTCTACGAGCAGTACTTC.

This clone was detected only a few times. CDR3 DNA sequence: TGTGCCAGCAGTGAGGGCGGGGGGAATCAGCCCCAGCATTTT. It translates to CASSEGGGNQPQHF. V gene TRBV6-4 combines with J gene TRBJ1-5; D may be TRBD1 (5 bases). The germline CDR1 and CDR2 sequences are MRHNA and SNTAGT. V dropped 3 bases and J dropped 4 bases, with 10 bases sitting between them. CDR3 size: 14 residues.

This clone occurred a few times. The rearrangement links TRBV7-9 to TRBJ2-2; perhaps TRBD1 as D (6 bases). CDR1 is SEHNR, CDR2 FQNEAQ, per germline (reference sequence). The CDR3 length is 15 residues. Trimming removed 5 bases from V and 1 base from J, with 11 bases in between. This CDR3 reads CASSTRQENTGELFF. CDR3 DNA: TGTGCCAGCAGCACCAGACAGGAGAACACCGGGGAGCTGTTTTTT.

V is TRBV5-8 and J is TRBJ2-7, with 7 bases that match TRBD1. Per germline, CDR1 SGHTS and CDR2 YDEGEE. The CDR3 runs to 15 residues. V lost 4 bases to trimming and J lost 0 bases; unmatched junction nucleotides: 7. CDR3 sequence (DNA): TGTGCCAGCAGCGTTGGGACAGACAACTCCTACGAGCAGTACTTC. Translation: CASSVGTDNSYEQYF.

This clone has only one observation. The chain couples TRBV6-5 to TRBJ2-7, with D perhaps matching TRBD1 (6 bases). Trimming took off 5 bases at V and 3 bases at J, with 11 bases between the two ends. Germline CDR1 MNHEY, CDR2 SVGAGI. The CDR3 extends over 13 amino acids. The CDR3 nucleotides are TGTGCCAGCAGTAGATGGGACAACTACGAGCAGTACTTC. Protein: CASSRWDNYEQYF.

The V and J genes are TRBV5-1 and TRBJ1-2, with 11 bases matching TRBD1. The CDR3 runs to 16 residues. With V trimmed by 0 bases and J by 0 bases, 1 base remained unmatched. CDR1 and CDR2 from the germline V gene are SGHRS and YFSETQ. This chain's CDR3 is CASSLGGQGANYGYTF. The DNA of the CDR3 is TGCGCCAGCAGCTTGGGGGGACAGGGGGCTAACTATGGCTACACCTTC.

This chain uses TRBV5-4 with TRBJ1-5, with TRBD1 matching over 7 bases. The V gene's germline CDR1 is SGHNT and CDR2 YYREEE (reference sequence). The V gene end was trimmed by 10 bases and the J gene end by 3 bases; junction bases not matched to a gene: 7. The CDR3 spans 13 residues. CDR3 sequence reads: CAYGQEANQPQHF. In DNA, the CDR3 is TGTGCCTATGGACAGGAGGCCAATCAGCCCCAGCATTTT. The whole variable domain, filled in from reference TRBV5-4 and TRBJ1-5, reads ETGVTQSPTHLIKTRGQQVTLRCSSQSGHNTVSWYQQALGQGPQFIFQYYREEENGRGNFPPRFSGLQFPNYSSELNVNALELDDSALYLCAYGQEANQPQHFGDGTRLSIL.

In regard to this clone: A read error may account for a junction end that differs from germline. This chain connects TRBV7-9 to TRBJ2-7; D may be TRBD1 (6 bases). CDR1 is SEHNR and CDR2 is FQNEAQ in the germline V gene (reference sequence). The CDR3 length is 14 residues. CDR3 nucleotide sequence: TGTTCCAGCAGCCCGAGGACAGTCCCCCACGAGCAGTACTTC. This encodes CSSSPRTVPHEQYF.

The gene calls are TRBV7-3 and TRBJ2-3; 8 positions agree with TRBD1. Germline assignment: CDR1 SGHTA and CDR2 FQGTGA. The CDR3 sequence is 16 residues long. J was trimmed by 0 bases and V by 2 bases; bases with no gene match: 4. CDR3 protein: CASSLQGAVSTDTQYF. The CDR3 DNA sequence: TGTGCCAGCAGCTTACAGGGGGCGGTAAGCACAGATACGCAGTATTTT.

The J gene is TRBJ2-4, the V gene TRBV6-1; 7 nucleotides align to TRBD1. V was pared by 6 bases and J by 3 bases, with 8 bases of the junction left unmatched. The CDR3 has 15 amino acids. Germline loops: CDR1 MNHNS, CDR2 SASEGT. CDR3 in DNA: TGTGCCAGCAGAGGGACAGCCATGGGCAAAAACATTCAGTACTTC. Its protein product is CASRGTAMGKNIQYF.

CDR3 protein: CASTPWGLGANVLTF. The CDR3 coding sequence is TGTGCCAGCACCCCTTGGGGCCTTGGGGCCAACGTCCTGACTTTC. V and J are TRBV7-9 and TRBJ2-6; TRBD1 might be the D (5 bases). The germline CDR1 and CDR2 sequences are SEHNR and FQNEAQ (reference sequence). This CDR3 spans 15 amino acids. V shed 7 bases and J shed 3 bases, with 13 bases lying between them.

This clone is a singleton in its sample. The chain couples TRBV2 to TRBJ1-1; D is unresolved. Germline V CDR1 and CDR2: SNHLY, FYNNEI. Trimming removed 6 bases at V and 7 bases at J, with 9 bases between. The CDR3 sequence is 11 residues long. As DNA, the CDR3 is TGTGCCAGCAGGTCGGGGAGTGAAGCTTTCTTT. Translating gives CASRSGSEAFF.

This clone was seen a single time. J is TRBJ2-7 and V is TRBV6-6; 8 positions agree with TRBD1. The germline V gene encodes CDR1 MNHNY and CDR2 SVGAGI (reference sequence). This CDR3 region has 15 residues. The V segment lost 5 bases and the J segment 3 bases; nucleotides outside the gene matches: 9. CDR3 sequence (DNA): TGTGCCAGCAGTCAAAAACGGACAGGGAGCTACGAGCAGTACTTC. Protein product: CASSQKRTGSYEQYF.

The V gene is TRBV6-5, the J gene TRBJ1-1; D is possibly TRBD1 (5 bases). V gave up 6 bases and J gave up 5 bases, with 19 bases separating them. Germline V CDR1 and CDR2: MNHEY, SVGAGI. The CDR3 is made up of 15 amino acids. In nucleotides, the CDR3 is TGTGCCAGCAGGGTTTGGGAAGGGGATTGGACTGAAGCTTTCTTT. It codes for CASRVWEGDWTEAFF.

The chain links TRBV9 to TRBJ2-3; D is perhaps TRBD2 (5 bases). The CDR3 has 16 residues. V was pared by 1 base and J by 3 bases, with 15 bases between. Looked up from germline, CDR1 is SGDLS and CDR2 is YYNGEE. The CDR3 nucleotides are TGTGCCAGCAGCGTAACCCCGGGAATCGATACAGATACGCAGTATTTT. Protein sequence: CASSVTPGIDTDTQYF.